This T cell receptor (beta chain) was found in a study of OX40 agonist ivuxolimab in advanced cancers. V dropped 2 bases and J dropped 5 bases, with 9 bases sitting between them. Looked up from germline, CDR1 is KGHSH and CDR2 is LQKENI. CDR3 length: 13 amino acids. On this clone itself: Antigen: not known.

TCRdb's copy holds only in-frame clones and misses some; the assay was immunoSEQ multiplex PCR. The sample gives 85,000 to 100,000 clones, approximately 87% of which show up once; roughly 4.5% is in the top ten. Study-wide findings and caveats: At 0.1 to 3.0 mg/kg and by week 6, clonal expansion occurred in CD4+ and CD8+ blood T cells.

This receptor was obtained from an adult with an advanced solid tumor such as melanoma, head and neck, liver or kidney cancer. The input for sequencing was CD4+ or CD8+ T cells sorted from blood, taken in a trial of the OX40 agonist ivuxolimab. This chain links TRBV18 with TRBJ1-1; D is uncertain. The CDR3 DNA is TGTGCCAGCTCACCAGACGAAAGAACTGAAGCTTTCTTT. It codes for CASSPDERTEAFF.